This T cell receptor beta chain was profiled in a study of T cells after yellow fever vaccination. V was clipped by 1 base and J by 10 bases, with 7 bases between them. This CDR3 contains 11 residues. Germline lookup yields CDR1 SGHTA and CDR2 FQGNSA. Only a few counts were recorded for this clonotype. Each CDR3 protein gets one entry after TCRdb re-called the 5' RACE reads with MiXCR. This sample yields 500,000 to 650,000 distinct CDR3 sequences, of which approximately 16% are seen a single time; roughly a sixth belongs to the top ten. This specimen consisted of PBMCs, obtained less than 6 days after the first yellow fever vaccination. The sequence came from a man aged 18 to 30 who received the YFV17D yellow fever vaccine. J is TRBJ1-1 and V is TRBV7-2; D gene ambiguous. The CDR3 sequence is CASSLERIAFF. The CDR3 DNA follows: TGTGCCAGCAGCTTAGAGAGGATAGCTTTCTTT.